This TCR beta chain is from a study of response to subunit inactivated influenza vaccine. TCRdb ran MiXCR on the RT-PCR reads and lists one entry per CDR3 protein. Among approximately 170,000 distinct CDR3 sequences listed, less than 15% were seen once. CDR3 length: 16 residues. V was clipped by 6 bases and J by 0 bases; unmatched bases: 8. Germline CDR1 is SGHAT and CDR2 is FQNNGV. This clonotype occurred a few times. The sample also formed part of further work on T cells expressing NK-cell markers. That work states: Beta-chain TCR cDNA was generated via 5'RACE template switching with UMIs. In the group of eight sequenced donors, seven were HCMV-seropositive and one was seronegative. The sorts in several experiments were restricted to alpha-beta TCR T cells by an anti-gamma-delta TCR antibody. Of the CD8+ T cell pool in several donors, roughly 1.0-8% was accounted for by dominant NKG2C+ clonotypes. Expanded clones of NKG2C+ T cells had an unclear HCMV specificity.

The receptor was derived from a man between 50 and 59 years old who received an inactivated influenza vaccine. The J gene is TRBJ2-3, the V gene TRBV11-2; 8 positions match TRBD2. The source was CD8+ T cells sorted from PBMCs, collected approximately 13 days after vaccination. The CDR3 loop reads CASSLTLAGSTDTQYF. The CDR3 nucleotides read TGTGCCAGCAGTTTAACCTTAGCGGGGAGCACAGATACGCAGTATTTT.